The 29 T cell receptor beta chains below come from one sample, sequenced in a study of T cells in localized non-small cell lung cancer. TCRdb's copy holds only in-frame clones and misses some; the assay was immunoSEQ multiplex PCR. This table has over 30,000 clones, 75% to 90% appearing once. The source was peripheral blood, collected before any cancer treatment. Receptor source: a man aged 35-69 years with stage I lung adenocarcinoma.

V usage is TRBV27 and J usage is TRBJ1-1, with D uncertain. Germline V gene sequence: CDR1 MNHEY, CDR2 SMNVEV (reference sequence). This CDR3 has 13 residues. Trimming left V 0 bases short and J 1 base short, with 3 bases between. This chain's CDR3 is CASSLSANTEAFF. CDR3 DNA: TGTGCCAGCAGTTTATCGGCGAACACTGAAGCTTTCTTT.

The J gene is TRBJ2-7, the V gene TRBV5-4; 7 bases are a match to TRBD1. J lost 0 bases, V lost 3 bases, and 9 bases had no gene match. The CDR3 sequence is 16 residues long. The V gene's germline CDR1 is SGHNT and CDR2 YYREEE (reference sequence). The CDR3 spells CASSWVTGPSSYEQYF. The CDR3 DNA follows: TGTGCCAGCAGCTGGGTGACAGGGCCCAGCTCCTACGAGCAGTACTTC.

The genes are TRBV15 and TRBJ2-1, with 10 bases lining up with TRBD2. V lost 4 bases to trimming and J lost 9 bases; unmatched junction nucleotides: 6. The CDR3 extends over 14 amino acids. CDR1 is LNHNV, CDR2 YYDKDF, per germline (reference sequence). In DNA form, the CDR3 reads TGTGCCACCAGCAACCTAGCGGGGGATGTTGAGCAGTTCTTC. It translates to CATSNLAGDVEQFF.

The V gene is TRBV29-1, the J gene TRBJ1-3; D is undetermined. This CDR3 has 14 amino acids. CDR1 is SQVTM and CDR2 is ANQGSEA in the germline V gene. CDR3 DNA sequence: TGCGCCCAAAATTCAGGATTATCTGGAAACACCATATATTTT. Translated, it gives CAQNSGLSGNTIYF. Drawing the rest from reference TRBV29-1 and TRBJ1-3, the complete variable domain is SAVISQKPSRDICQRGTSLTIQCQVDSQVTMMFWYRQQPGQSLTLIATANQGSEATYESGFVIDKFPISRPNLTFSTLTVSNMSPEDSSIYLCAQNSGLSGNTIYFGEGSWLTVV.

The CDR3 is CASSLTRVEAFF. The CDR3 nucleotides are TGTGCCAGCAGCTTAACTAGGGTTGAAGCTTTCTTT. This rearrangement joins TRBV7-2 to TRBJ1-1; D gene unclear. This CDR3 has 12 residues. Trimming shortened V by 2 bases and J by 7 bases, and 8 bases separated the two germline ends. The germline V gene has CDR1 SGHTA and CDR2 FQGNSA.

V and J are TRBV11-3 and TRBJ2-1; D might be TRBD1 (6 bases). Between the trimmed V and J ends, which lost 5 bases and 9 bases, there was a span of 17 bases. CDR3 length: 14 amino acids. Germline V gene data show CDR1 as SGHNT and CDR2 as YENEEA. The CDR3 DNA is TGTGCCAGCAGCCCTAGCAGAGGGGGTACTGAGCAGTTCTTC. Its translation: CASSPSRGGTEQFF.

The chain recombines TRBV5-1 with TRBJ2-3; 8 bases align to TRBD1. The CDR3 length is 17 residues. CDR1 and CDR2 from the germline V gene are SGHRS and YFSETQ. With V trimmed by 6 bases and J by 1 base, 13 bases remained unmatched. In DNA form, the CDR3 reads TGCGCCAGCAAACGCGACAGGGGATGGGGCGGCACAGATACGCAGTATTTT. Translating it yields CASKRDRGWGGTDTQYF.

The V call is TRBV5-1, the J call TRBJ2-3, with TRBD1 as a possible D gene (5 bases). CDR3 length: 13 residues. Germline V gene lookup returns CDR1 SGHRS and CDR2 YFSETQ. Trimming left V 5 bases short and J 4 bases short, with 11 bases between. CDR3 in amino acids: CASSVQGPDTQYF. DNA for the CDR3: TGCGCCAGCAGTGTCCAGGGCCCAGATACGCAGTATTTT.

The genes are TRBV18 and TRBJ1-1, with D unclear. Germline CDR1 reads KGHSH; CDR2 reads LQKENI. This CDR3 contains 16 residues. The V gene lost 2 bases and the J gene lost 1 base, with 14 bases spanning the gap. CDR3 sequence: CASSPNVLAWNTEAFF. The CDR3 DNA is TGTGCCAGCTCACCAAACGTTCTGGCGTGGAACACTGAAGCTTTCTTT.

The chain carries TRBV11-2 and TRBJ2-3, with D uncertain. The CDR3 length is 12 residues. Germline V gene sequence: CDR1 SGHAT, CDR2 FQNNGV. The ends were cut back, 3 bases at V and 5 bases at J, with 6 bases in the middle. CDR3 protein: CASSLTGDTQYF. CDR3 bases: TGTGCCAGCAGCTTGACTGGAGATACGCAGTATTTT.

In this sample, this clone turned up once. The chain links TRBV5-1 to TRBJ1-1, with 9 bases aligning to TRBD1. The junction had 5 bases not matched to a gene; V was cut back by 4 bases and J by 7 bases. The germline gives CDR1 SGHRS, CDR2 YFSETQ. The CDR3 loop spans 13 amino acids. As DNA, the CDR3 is TGCGCCAGCAGCGGGGGACAGGGTAATGAAGCTTTCTTT. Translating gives CASSGGQGNEAFF.

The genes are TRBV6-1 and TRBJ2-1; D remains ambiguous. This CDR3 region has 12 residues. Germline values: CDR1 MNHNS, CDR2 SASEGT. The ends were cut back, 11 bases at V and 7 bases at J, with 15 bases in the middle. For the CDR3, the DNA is TGTGCCGCTCGAGAGGCCCGGAATGAGCAGTTCTTC. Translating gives CAAREARNEQFF.

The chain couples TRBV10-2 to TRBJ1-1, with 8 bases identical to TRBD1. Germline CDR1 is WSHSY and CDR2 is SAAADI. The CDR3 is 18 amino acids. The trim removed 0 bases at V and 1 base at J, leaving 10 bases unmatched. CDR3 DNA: TGCGCCAGCAGTGAGTCGATTCCGGGACAGGTAGGGAACACTGAAGCTTTCTTT. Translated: CASSESIPGQVGNTEAFF.

For the CDR3, the DNA is TGTGCCAGCGGGCGTGAGCCCCAGCATTTT. This codes for CASGREPQHF. The V call is TRBV27, the J call TRBJ1-5; D is unclear. V gave up 8 bases and J gave up 8 bases, with 7 bases separating them. Germline CDR1 is MNHEY and CDR2 is SMNVEV (reference sequence). This CDR3 has 10 amino acids.

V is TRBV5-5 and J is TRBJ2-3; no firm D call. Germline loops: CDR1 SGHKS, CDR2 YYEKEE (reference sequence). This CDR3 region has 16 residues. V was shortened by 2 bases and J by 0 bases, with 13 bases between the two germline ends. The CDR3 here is CASSFRQDPSTDTQYF. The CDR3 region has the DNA TGTGCCAGCAGCTTCCGCCAGGACCCTAGCACAGATACGCAGTATTTT.

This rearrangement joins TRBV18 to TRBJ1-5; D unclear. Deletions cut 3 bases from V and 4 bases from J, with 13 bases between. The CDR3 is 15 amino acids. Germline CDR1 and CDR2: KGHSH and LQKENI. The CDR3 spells CASSPSVGKNQPQHF. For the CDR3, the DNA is TGTGCCAGCTCACCCAGTGTTGGTAAGAATCAGCCCCAGCATTTT. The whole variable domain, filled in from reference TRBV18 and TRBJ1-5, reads NAGVMQNPRHLVRRRGQEARLRCSPMKGHSHVYWYRQLPEEGLKFMVYLQKENIIDESGMPKERFSAEFPKEGPSILRIQQVVRGDSAAYFCASSPSVGKNQPQHFGDGTRLSIL.

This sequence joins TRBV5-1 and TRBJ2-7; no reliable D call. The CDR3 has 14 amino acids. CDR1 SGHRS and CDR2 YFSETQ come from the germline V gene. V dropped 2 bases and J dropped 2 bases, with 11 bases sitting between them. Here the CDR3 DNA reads TGCGCCAGCAGCTTTTTTCAGGATGCCTACGAGCAGTACTTC. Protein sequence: CASSFFQDAYEQYF.

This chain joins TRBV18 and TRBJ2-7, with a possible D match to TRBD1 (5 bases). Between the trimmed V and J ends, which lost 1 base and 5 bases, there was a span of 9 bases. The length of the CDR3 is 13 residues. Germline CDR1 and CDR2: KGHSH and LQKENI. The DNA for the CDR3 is TGTGCCAGCTCACCACGTCAGGGCCACGAGCAGTACTTC. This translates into CASSPRQGHEQYF.

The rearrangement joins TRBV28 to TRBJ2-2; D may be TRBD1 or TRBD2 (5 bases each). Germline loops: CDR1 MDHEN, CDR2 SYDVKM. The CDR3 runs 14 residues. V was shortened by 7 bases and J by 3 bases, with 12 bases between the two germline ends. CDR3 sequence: CASKSGTYTGELFF. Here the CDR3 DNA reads TGTGCCAGCAAATCAGGGACCTACACCGGGGAGCTGTTTTTT.

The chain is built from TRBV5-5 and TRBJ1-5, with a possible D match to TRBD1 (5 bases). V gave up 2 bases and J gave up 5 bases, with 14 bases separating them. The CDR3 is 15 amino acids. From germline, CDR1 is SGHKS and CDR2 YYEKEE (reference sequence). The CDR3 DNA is TGTGCCAGCAGCTTTTCTTGGACAACCTATCAGCCCCAGCATTTT. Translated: CASSFSWTTYQPQHF.

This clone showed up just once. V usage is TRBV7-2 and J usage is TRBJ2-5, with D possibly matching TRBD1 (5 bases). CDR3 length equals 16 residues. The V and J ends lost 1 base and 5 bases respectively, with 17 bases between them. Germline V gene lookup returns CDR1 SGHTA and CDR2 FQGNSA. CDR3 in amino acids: CASSLVDIGRGETQYF. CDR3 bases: TGTGCCAGCAGCTTAGTTGATATAGGAAGGGGTGAGACCCAGTACTTC.

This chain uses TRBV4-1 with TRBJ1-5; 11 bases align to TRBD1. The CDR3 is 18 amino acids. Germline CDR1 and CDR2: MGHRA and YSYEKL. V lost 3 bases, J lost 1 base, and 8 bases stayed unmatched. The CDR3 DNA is TGCGCCAGCAGCCATTTACCCGGGACAGGGGGGAGCAATCAGCCCCAGCATTTT. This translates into CASSHLPGTGGSNQPQHF.

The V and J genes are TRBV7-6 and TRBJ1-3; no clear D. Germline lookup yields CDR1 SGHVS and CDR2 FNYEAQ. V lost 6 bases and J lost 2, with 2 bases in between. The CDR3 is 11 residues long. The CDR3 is CASRAGNTIYF. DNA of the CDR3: TGTGCCAGCAGGGCTGGAAACACCATATATTTT.

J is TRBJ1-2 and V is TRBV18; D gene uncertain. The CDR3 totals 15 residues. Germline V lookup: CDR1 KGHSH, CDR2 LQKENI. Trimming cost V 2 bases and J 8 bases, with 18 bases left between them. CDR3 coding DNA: TGTGCCAGCTCACCAGGCAAAGGCAGCCTAGGGGGCTACACCTTC. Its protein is CASSPGKGSLGGYTF.

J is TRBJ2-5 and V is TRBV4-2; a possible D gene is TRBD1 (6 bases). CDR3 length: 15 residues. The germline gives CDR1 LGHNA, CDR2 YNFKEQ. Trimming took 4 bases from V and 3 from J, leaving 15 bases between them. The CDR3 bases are TGTGCCAGCAGCCCGACCCGGGACAACGAAGAGACCCAGTACTTC. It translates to CASSPTRDNEETQYF.

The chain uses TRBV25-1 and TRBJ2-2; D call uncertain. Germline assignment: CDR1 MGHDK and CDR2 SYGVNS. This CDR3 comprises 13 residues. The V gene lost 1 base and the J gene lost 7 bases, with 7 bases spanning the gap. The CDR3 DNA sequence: TGTGCCAGCAGTGAATTCAGCCGCGGGGAGCTGTTTTTT. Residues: CASSEFSRGELFF. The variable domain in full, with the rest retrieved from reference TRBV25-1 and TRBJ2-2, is EADIYQTPRYLVIGTGKKITLECSQTMGHDKMYWYQQDPGMELHLIHYSYGVNSTEKGDLSSESTVSRIRTEHFPLTLESARPSHTSQYLCASSEFSRGELFFGEGSRLTVL.

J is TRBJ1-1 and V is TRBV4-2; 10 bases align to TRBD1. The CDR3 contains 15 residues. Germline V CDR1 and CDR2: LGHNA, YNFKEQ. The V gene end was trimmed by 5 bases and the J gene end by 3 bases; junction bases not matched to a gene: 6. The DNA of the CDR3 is TGTGCCAGCAGCGCCCTGGGACAGGGGTACACTGAAGCTTTCTTT. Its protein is CASSALGQGYTEAFF.

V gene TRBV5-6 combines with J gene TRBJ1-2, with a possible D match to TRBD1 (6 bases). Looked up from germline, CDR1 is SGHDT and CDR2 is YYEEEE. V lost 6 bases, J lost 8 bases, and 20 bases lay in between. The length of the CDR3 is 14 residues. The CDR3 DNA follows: TGTGCCAGCACCCAACAGGGTAGGATGGTGGGCTACACCTTC. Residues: CASTQQGRMVGYTF.

CDR3 in amino acids: CASSPREAADTQYF. DNA for the CDR3: TGTGCCAGCAGCCCTCGAGAGGCGGCTGATACGCAGTATTTT. The chain is built from TRBV7-8 and TRBJ2-3; D is unclear. CDR1 and CDR2 (germline): SGHVS, FQNEAQ. The CDR3 has 14 amino acids. V lost 5 bases to trimming and J lost 6 bases, with 15 bases between them.